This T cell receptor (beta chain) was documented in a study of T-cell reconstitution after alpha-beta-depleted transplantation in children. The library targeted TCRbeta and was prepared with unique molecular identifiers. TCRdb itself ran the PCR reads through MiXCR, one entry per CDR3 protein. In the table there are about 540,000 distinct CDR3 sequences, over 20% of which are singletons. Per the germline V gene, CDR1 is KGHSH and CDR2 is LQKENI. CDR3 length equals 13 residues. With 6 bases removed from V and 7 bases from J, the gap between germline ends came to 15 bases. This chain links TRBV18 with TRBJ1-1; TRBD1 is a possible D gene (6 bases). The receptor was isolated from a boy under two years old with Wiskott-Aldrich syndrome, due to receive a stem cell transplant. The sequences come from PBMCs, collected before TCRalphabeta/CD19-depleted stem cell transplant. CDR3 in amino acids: CASSPTGRGEAFF. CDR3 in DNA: TGTGCCAGCTCCCCGACAGGTCGGGGTGAAGCTTTCTTT.